These 30 T cell receptor beta chains share one sample of origin, sequenced in a study of blood T cell repertoires in COVID-19. Assay: immunoSEQ multiplex PCR; the TCRdb copy retains only in-frame clones and omits some. Found here are 160,000 or so clones, around nine tenths of them singletons; the top ten hold less than 8%. Sequencing input: PBMCs or T cells enriched from blood (not recorded which). These receptors came from a woman between 45 and 60 years old who had recovered from COVID-19.

J is TRBJ2-5 and V is TRBV18, with 7 bases identical to TRBD1. This CDR3 comprises 14 residues. Germline CDR1 is KGHSH and CDR2 is LQKENI. The V gene end was trimmed by 5 bases and the J gene end by 4 bases; junction bases not matched to a gene: 7. CDR3 nucleotide sequence: TGTGCCAGCTCAGCAAAAACAGGGGTAGAGACCCAGTACTTC. Protein sequence: CASSAKTGVETQYF. The whole variable domain, filled in from reference TRBV18 and TRBJ2-5, reads NAGVMQNPRHLVRRRGQEARLRCSPMKGHSHVYWYRQLPEEGLKFMVYLQKENIIDESGMPKERFSAEFPKEGPSILRIQQVVRGDSAAYFCASSAKTGVETQYFGPGTRLLVL.

V gene TRBV9 combines with J gene TRBJ2-3; TRBD1 is a possible D gene (6 bases). This CDR3 has 14 residues. Germline values: CDR1 SGDLS, CDR2 YYNGEE. The V and J ends lost 7 bases and 0 bases respectively, with 12 bases between them. The CDR3 loop reads CASRRTASTDTQYF. The CDR3 bases are TGTGCCAGCCGTCGGACAGCCAGCACAGATACGCAGTATTTT.

V gene TRBV24-1 combines with J gene TRBJ1-2; tentatively, D is TRBD1 (6 bases). The CDR3 loop spans 14 amino acids. Trimming left V 10 bases short and J 4 bases short, with 18 bases between. Germline V gene sequence: CDR1 KGHDR, CDR2 SFDVKD. The DNA for the CDR3 is TGTGCCACTCAATCGCGGGGGCCCCCCTATGGCTACACCTTC. It translates to CATQSRGPPYGYTF.

J is TRBJ2-3 and V is TRBV13, with D hard to call. Germline V gene lookup returns CDR1 PRHDT and CDR2 FYEKMQ (reference sequence). CDR3 length: 14 amino acids. Between the trimmed V and J ends, which lost 5 bases and 4 bases, there was a span of 13 bases. The CDR3: CASSPGKLSDTQYF. In nucleotides, the CDR3 is TGTGCCAGCAGCCCAGGAAAGTTGTCAGATACGCAGTATTTT.

This chain uses TRBV29-1 with TRBJ2-7; the D gene is possibly TRBD2 (6 bases). CDR1 and CDR2 from the germline V gene are SQVTM and ANQGSEA. Trimming took 2 bases from V and 3 from J, leaving 11 bases between them. There are 13 residues in the CDR3. The CDR3 reads CSVEQTGGYEQYF. As DNA, the CDR3 is TGCAGCGTTGAACAAACCGGGGGCTACGAGCAGTACTTC.

The chain uses TRBV12-3 or TRBV12-4 and TRBJ1-1; the D gene is possibly TRBD1 (5 bases). Trimming removed 5 bases from V and 11 bases from J, with 15 bases in between. The CDR3 loop spans 12 amino acids. The CDR3 DNA reads as TGTGCCAGCAGTCCATCCAATCCAGGGGCTTTCTTT. This translates into CASSPSNPGAFF.

The chain uses TRBV13 and TRBJ2-5, with TRBD2 matching 13 bases. Germline CDR1 and CDR2: PRHDT and FYEKMQ (reference sequence). V trimming: 4 bases; J trimming: 3 bases; junction bases outside the gene matches: 2. CDR3 size: 15 residues. The CDR3 DNA reads as TGTGCCAGCAGCTCTGGGACTAGCGGGGAAGAGACCCAGTACTTC. Protein sequence: CASSSGTSGEETQYF.

The chain recombines TRBV4-3 with TRBJ1-6, with 9 bases identical to TRBD1. Germline V gene lookup returns CDR1 LGHNA and CDR2 YSLEER. Trimming took 1 base from V and 5 from J; bases not matched to a gene: 9. The length of the CDR3 is 18 residues. CDR3: CASSQVQGAWGDNSPLHF. DNA for the CDR3: TGCGCCAGCAGCCAAGTACAGGGGGCGTGGGGGGATAATTCACCCCTCCACTTT.

This chain's CDR3 is CASSLIGEAFF. The CDR3 bases are TGTGCCAGCAGCTTGATCGGGGAAGCTTTCTTT. V and J are TRBV5-8 and TRBJ1-1; D is undetermined. The V and J ends lost 1 base and 8 bases respectively, with 6 bases between them. Germline values: CDR1 SGHTS, CDR2 YDEGEE. CDR3 length: 11 residues.

The chain recombines TRBV19 with TRBJ2-7; D might be TRBD2 (6 bases). The CDR3 is 14 residues long. V lost 5 bases to trimming and J lost 6 bases, with 17 bases between them. Germline V gene data show CDR1 as LNHDA and CDR2 as SQIVND (reference sequence). The DNA of the CDR3 is TGTGCCAGTAGTCGCGGGACCCAGTTTGCCGAGCAGTACTTC. Translating gives CASSRGTQFAEQYF. Supplemented by reference TRBV19 and TRBJ2-7, the full variable domain reads DGGITQSPKYLFRKEGQNVTLSCEQNLNHDAMYWYRQDPGQGLRLIYYSQIVNDFQKGDIAEGYSVSREKKESFPLTVTSAQKNPTAFYLCASSRGTQFAEQYFGPGTRLTVT.

V and J are TRBV15 and TRBJ2-3, with D possibly matching TRBD2 (5 bases). The V end was cut by 7 bases, the J end by 1 base, with 9 bases between. CDR1 LNHNV and CDR2 YYDKDF come from the germline V gene (reference sequence). CDR3 length equals 13 residues. Here the CDR3 DNA reads TGTGCCACCAACGCGGGTGGCACAGATACGCAGTATTTT. Translated: CATNAGGTDTQYF.

This rearrangement joins TRBV9 to TRBJ1-5; 10 bases agree with TRBD1. CDR1 SGDLS and CDR2 YYNGEE come from the germline V gene. This CDR3 has 14 amino acids. V lost 3 bases and J lost 7; bases outside the gene matches: 4. The CDR3 loop is CASSAGDRGQPQHF. The CDR3 DNA is TGTGCCAGCAGCGCCGGGGACAGGGGACAGCCCCAGCATTTT.

The chain is built from TRBV6-2 or TRBV6-3 and TRBJ2-5; 13 nucleotides match TRBD2. Germline assignment: CDR1 MNHEY and CDR2 SVGEGT. The CDR3 is 16 residues long. V shed 5 bases, J shed 2 bases, and the junction held 5 bases outside the gene matches. CDR3 sequence: CASSSWTSGSQETQYF. As DNA, the CDR3 is TGTGCCAGCAGTAGCTGGACTAGCGGGAGTCAAGAGACCCAGTACTTC.

The chain carries TRBV6-1 and TRBJ1-2, with a weak D call TRBD1 (5 bases). The germline gives CDR1 MNHNS, CDR2 SASEGT. V was cut by 2 bases and J by 4 bases, with 8 bases left in between. The CDR3 has 13 residues. The CDR3 DNA reads as TGTGCCAGCAGTGAACAGGGTCTCTATGGCTACACCTTC. Amino acid sequence: CASSEQGLYGYTF.

The chain uses TRBV6-5 and TRBJ2-7, with 8 positions matching TRBD1. Unmatched junction bases numbered 8, after V lost 6 bases and J lost 4 bases. Looked up from germline, CDR1 is MNHEY and CDR2 is SVGAGI. The CDR3 contains 14 residues. The CDR3 bases are TGTGCCAGCAGCTTACAGGGGGGTCTTTACGAGCAGTACTTC. Translation: CASSLQGGLYEQYF.

The rearrangement joins TRBV2 to TRBJ1-1; D ambiguous. The V end was cut by 7 bases, the J end by 4 bases, with 10 bases between. Germline CDR1 is SNHLY and CDR2 is FYNNEI. The CDR3 consists of 12 residues. The CDR3 sequence is CASTSVATEAFF. The CDR3 nucleotides are TGTGCCAGCACAAGCGTGGCCACTGAAGCTTTCTTT.

This chain uses TRBV27 with TRBJ2-5, with D perhaps matching TRBD2 (5 bases). The V gene lost 0 bases and the J gene lost 5 bases, with 10 bases spanning the gap. There are 14 residues in the CDR3. CDR1 is MNHEY, CDR2 SMNVEV, per germline (reference sequence). CDR3 residues: CASSLSAGRETQYF. The CDR3 DNA sequence: TGTGCCAGCAGTTTATCGGCGGGCCGCGAGACCCAGTACTTC.

This clone turned up a few times. CDR3 sequence: CASSPGRGSGGPSYEQYF. CDR3 DNA sequence: TGTGCCAGCAGTCCTGGCCGGGGAAGCGGGGGCCCCTCCTACGAGCAGTACTTC. The chain combines TRBV5-4 with TRBJ2-7; 8 bases map to TRBD2. Germline V gene data show CDR1 as SGHNT and CDR2 as YYREEE (reference sequence). The CDR3 covers 18 residues. With 5 bases clipped from V and 0 bases from J, the junction kept 16 bases outside the gene matches.

In this sample, this clone turned up once. The chain carries TRBV6-2 or TRBV6-3 and TRBJ2-7, with D possibly matching TRBD1 (5 bases). Trimming cost V 1 base and J 4 bases, with 20 bases left between them. Germline CDR1 is MNHEY and CDR2 is SVGEGT. The CDR3 is made up of 17 amino acids. CDR3 in DNA: TGTGCCAGCAGTTACTTCCACCCGACCTCGAAGGGGTACGAGCAGTACTTC. This codes for CASSYFHPTSKGYEQYF.

The chain combines TRBV25-1 with TRBJ1-6; D is unresolved. The CDR3 totals 14 residues. In germline, CDR1 is MGHDK, CDR2 SYGVNS. V was clipped by 0 bases and J by 8 bases, with 8 bases between them. The CDR3 here is CASSEYKRDSPLHF. CDR3 nucleotide sequence: TGTGCCAGCAGTGAATATAAGAGGGATTCACCCCTCCACTTT.

The J gene is TRBJ2-1, the V gene TRBV29-1, with D unclear. Trimming took off 1 base at V and 0 bases at J, with 10 bases between the two ends. Germline V CDR1 and CDR2: SQVTM, ANQGSEA. The CDR3 runs 15 residues. CDR3 sequence reads: CSVEGPESSYNEQFF. In DNA, the CDR3 is TGCAGCGTTGAAGGCCCAGAAAGCTCCTACAATGAGCAGTTCTTC.

The chain has TRBV20-1 and TRBJ2-7; 8 nucleotides line up with TRBD1. This CDR3 is 15 amino acids long. Germline loops: CDR1 DFQATT, CDR2 SNEGSKA (reference sequence). V shed 3 bases, J shed 3 bases, and the junction held 10 bases outside the gene matches. The CDR3 region has the DNA TGCAGTGCTAGTCCCCGCCGGACAGGGTACTACGAGCAGTACTTC. It is translated as CSASPRRTGYYEQYF.

V is TRBV12-3 or TRBV12-4 and J is TRBJ1-1; the D is unclear. V dropped 3 bases and J dropped 5 bases, with 4 bases sitting between them. CDR3 length equals 11 residues. The CDR3 reads CASSFATEAFF. The CDR3 DNA reads as TGTGCCAGCAGTTTTGCGACTGAAGCTTTCTTT.

The V and J genes are TRBV18 and TRBJ1-1; 7 positions agree with TRBD1. The V gene's germline CDR1 is KGHSH and CDR2 LQKENI. V dropped 3 bases and J dropped 10; count of bases not matched to a gene: 5. This CDR3 has 12 amino acids. The CDR3 spells CASSPKTGLAFF. CDR3 DNA sequence: TGTGCCAGCTCACCTAAGACAGGGTTAGCTTTCTTT.

Worth noting for this clone: The same CDR3 arises from other DNA sequences in this sample as well. The CDR3 sequence is CASSPPRETQYF. DNA of the CDR3: TGTGCCAGCTCACCACCCAGGGAGACCCAGTACTTC. The chain couples TRBV18 to TRBJ2-5; D gene unclear. Trimming shortened V by 0 bases and J by 5 bases, and 4 bases separated the two germline ends. This CDR3 has 12 amino acids. From germline, CDR1 is KGHSH and CDR2 LQKENI.

This clone was picked up one time. This chain links TRBV10-2 with TRBJ1-3; D is unresolved. This CDR3 comprises 14 residues. Germline lookup yields CDR1 WSHSY and CDR2 SAAADI. Deletions cut 0 bases from V and 4 bases from J, with 7 bases between. Here the CDR3 reads CASSESGRGNTIYF. The CDR3 DNA sequence: TGCGCCAGCAGTGAGTCGGGGAGGGGAAACACCATATATTTT.

The genes are TRBV18 and TRBJ1-4; tentative D call: TRBD1 (6 bases). This CDR3 is 15 amino acids long. The germline V gene has CDR1 KGHSH and CDR2 LQKENI. V was shortened by 3 bases and J by 10 bases, with 18 bases between the two germline ends. CDR3 in amino acids: CASSPGPGALLKLFF. The CDR3 DNA sequence: TGTGCCAGCTCACCGGGGCCAGGGGCCCTATTAAAACTGTTTTTT.

V usage is TRBV5-4 and J usage is TRBJ2-1, with 12 positions matching TRBD2. Germline loops: CDR1 SGHNT, CDR2 YYREEE (reference sequence). With V trimmed by 0 bases and J by 0 bases, 4 bases remained unmatched. The length of the CDR3 is 18 residues. This CDR3 is CASSLGLAGAGSYNEQFF. In nucleotides, the CDR3 is TGTGCCAGCAGCTTGGGACTAGCGGGGGCAGGCTCCTACAATGAGCAGTTCTTC.

This sequence joins TRBV19 and TRBJ1-1; possible D gene TRBD1, 5 bases. The V end lost 6 bases, the J end lost 5 bases, and 22 bases lay between the germline ends. The CDR3 runs 16 residues. Germline V gene lookup returns CDR1 LNHDA and CDR2 SQIVND (reference sequence). The CDR3 coding sequence is TGTGCCAGTAGACGATCGGGAGGGGCTTCCGGGACTGAAGCTTTCTTT. Translated, it gives CASRRSGGASGTEAFF.

The chain carries TRBV13 and TRBJ2-1; 7 positions match TRBD2. V lost 5 bases, J lost 9 bases, and 16 bases stayed unmatched. Germline V gene data show CDR1 as PRHDT and CDR2 as FYEKMQ (reference sequence). This CDR3 has 16 residues. The CDR3 bases are TGTGCCAGCAGCATAACGGAGACTAGCCGGGCGGGTGAGCAGTTCTTC. Translating gives CASSITETSRAGEQFF.